The TCR beta chain described here comes from a study of T cell responses to AZD1222 COVID-19 vaccine. Profiled with immunoSEQ multiplex PCR; TCRdb holds only in-frame clones, not every one. The sample yields roughly 120,000 clones, around 93% seen once. With respect to this clone: What it recognizes is unknown.

The V end was cut by 7 bases, the J end by 3 bases, with 16 bases between. This CDR3 has 14 residues. Germline V lookup: CDR1 MNHEY, CDR2 SVGAGI. Study-level points and caveats: Repertoires were sampled only after the peak T cell response. Donors were largely white British and mainly female; clonal diversity was possibly underestimated.

Sequenced material: peripheral blood, taken on day 0 of AZD1222 vaccination. This TCR came from an adult in good health. This chain uses TRBV6-5 with TRBJ2-7; D is ambiguous. CDR3 nucleotides: TGTGCCAGCACCTTAGCAACAACCAACTACGAGCAGTACTTC. It translates to CASTLATTNYEQYF.